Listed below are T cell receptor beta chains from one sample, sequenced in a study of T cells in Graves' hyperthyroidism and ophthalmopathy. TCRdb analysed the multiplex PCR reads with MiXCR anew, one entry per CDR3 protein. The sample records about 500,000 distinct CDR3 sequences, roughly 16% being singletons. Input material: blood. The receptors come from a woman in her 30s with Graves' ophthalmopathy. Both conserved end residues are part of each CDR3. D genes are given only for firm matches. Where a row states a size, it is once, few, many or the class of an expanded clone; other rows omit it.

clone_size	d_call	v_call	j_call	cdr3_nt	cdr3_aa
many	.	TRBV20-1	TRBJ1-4	TGCAGTACGAGGGGTGTTGAAAAACTGTTTTTT	CSTRGVEKLFF
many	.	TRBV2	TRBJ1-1	TGTGCCAGCAGACAGGGATCGGACACTGAAGCTTTCTTT	CASRQGSDTEAFF
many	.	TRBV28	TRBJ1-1	TGTGCCAGCTTATATCCAGGCGGGGGGCGCCTGCGGACTGAAGCTTTCTTT	CASLYPGGGRLRTEAFF
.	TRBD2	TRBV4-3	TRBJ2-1	TGCGCCAGCACCAGCCAAGTCGTGGGGCTAGCGGGAGGGCCGGGGAATGAGCAGTTCTTC	CASTSQVVGLAGGPGNEQFF
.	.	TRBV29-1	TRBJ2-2	TGCAGCGTTAAGGTATTCGGGGAGCTGTTTTTT	CSVKVFGELFF
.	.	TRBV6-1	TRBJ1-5	TGTGCCAGCAGTCCACGCCGCCCAATCAGACCCCAGCATTTT	CASSPRRPIRPQHF
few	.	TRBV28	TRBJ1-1	TGTGCCAGCAGTTTAGGAATTATGAACACTGAAGCTTTCTTT	CASSLGIMNTEAFF
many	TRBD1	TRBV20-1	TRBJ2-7	TGCAGTGCTAGACGGGCAGGGGGCAGGGACGAGCAGTACTTC	CSARRAGGRDEQYF
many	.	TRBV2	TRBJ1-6	TGTGCCAGCAGTGAAGGACGGGATTCACCCCTCCACTTT	CASSEGRDSPLHF
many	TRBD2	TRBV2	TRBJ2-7	TGTGCCAGCAGCCACCCTGGGGTAGCGGGAGATGAGCAGTACTTC	CASSHPGVAGDEQYF
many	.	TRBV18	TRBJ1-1	TGTGCCAGCTCACTCGACGGAGGGAACACTGAAGCTTTCTTT	CASSLDGGNTEAFF
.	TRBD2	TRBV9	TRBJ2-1	TGTGCCAGCAGCGTAGTAACTAGCGGGAGTGATGAGCAGTTCTTC	CASSVVTSGSDEQFF
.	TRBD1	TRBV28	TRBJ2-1	TGTGCCAGCAGGGCTCGACAGGGTTCCTACAATGAGCAGTTCTTC	CASRARQGSYNEQFF
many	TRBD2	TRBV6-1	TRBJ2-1	TGTGCCAGCAGTGAAGCGCCTAGCGGGATCAGTGAGCAGTTCTTC	CASSEAPSGISEQFF
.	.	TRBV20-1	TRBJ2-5	TGCAGTGCTAGAGATAGGGGGTGGGAGGGGACAGAGACCCAGTACTTC	CSARDRGWEGTETQYF
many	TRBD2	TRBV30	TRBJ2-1	TGTGCCTGGAGTCTTCAGACTAGCAGTGAGCAGTTCTTC	CAWSLQTSSEQFF
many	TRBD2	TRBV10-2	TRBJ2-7	TGCGCCAGCAGTGCCGGGACTAGCGGGAGCTACTCCTACGAGCAGTACTTC	CASSAGTSGSYSYEQYF
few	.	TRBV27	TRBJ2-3	TGTGCCAGCAGTTCCAGAGTGGTGCACACAGATACGCAGTATTTT	CASSSRVVHTDTQYF
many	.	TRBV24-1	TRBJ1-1	TGTGCCACCAGTGTTACGCTCACGGGGCCGATTTCGGAGGCTTTCTTT	CATSVTLTGPISEAFF
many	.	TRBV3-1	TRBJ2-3	TGTGCCAGCGGAATCGTAGATACGCAGTATTTT	CASGIVDTQYF
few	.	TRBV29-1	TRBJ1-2	TGCAGCGTTGTCTCCTGGGGTAGACAGGTCCAGGGAGATGGCTACACCTTC	CSVVSWGRQVQGDGYTF
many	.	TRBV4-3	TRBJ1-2	TGCGCCAGCAGCCAAGGAGTAGCAGCTAACTATGGCTACACCTTC	CASSQGVAANYGYTF
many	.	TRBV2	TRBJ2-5	TGTGCCAGCAGTCTCACACTGTACCAAGAGACCCAGTACTTC	CASSLTLYQETQYF
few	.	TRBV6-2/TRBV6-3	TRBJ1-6	TGTGCCAGCAGTGCCGCCCCAGGGAGGGAATCACCCCTCCACTTT	CASSAAPGRESPLHF
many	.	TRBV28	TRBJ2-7	TGTGCCAGCAGTTTCTGGTCAGGGACCGACTACGAGCAGTACTTC	CASSFWSGTDYEQYF
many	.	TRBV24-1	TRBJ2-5	TGTGCCACCAGTGACCTCGACGGGGGATGGACCCAGTACTTC	CATSDLDGGWTQYF
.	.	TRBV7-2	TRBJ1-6	TGTGCCAGCAGCTTAATGGGGGGGGCATCGGATTCACCCCCCCACTTT	CASSLMGGASDSPPHF
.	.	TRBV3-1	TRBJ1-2	TGTGCCAGCAGCCACTCTCGCGGGACATCTGGATACTATGGCTACACCTTC	CASSHSRGTSGYYGYTF
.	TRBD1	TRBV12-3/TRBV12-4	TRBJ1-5	TGTGCCAGCAGTTTTGGTGACAGGGCCCCTGAACAGCCCCAGCATTTT	CASSFGDRAPEQPQHF
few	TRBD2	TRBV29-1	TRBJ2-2	TGCAGCGTCGCACTAGCGGGGAACACCGGGGAGCTGTTTTTT	CSVALAGNTGELFF
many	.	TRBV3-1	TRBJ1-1	TGTGCCAGCAGCCAAGATCGGGGCGACACTGAAGCTTTCTTT	CASSQDRGDTEAFF
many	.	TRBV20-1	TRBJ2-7	TGCAGTGCTAGCAGAAGCTCCTACGAGCAGTACTTC	CSASRSSYEQYF
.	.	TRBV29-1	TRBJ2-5	TGCAGCGTTACCACGGGGGAGACCCAGTACTTC	CSVTTGETQYF
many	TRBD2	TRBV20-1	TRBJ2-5	TGCAGTGCTAGGGAGGGAGGGCCCTTTGAGACCCAGTACTTC	CSAREGGPFETQYF
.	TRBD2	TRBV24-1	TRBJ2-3	TGTGCCACCAGTGCTCAATCGGGACTAGCGGGACCCACAGATACGCAGTATTTT	CATSAQSGLAGPTDTQYF
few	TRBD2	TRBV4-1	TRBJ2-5	TGCGCCAGCAGCCAATATGGGACTAGCGGGAGTCGAGAGACCCAGTACTTC	CASSQYGTSGSRETQYF
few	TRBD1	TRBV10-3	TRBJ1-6	TGTGCCATCAGAGGGACAGCCAATTCACCCCTCCACTTT	CAIRGTANSPLHF
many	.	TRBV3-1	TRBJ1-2	TGTGCCAGCAGCAACTTGGGGCAGGGGACCCCGCGTGACTATGGCTACACCTTC	CASSNLGQGTPRDYGYTF
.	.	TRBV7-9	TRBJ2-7	TGTGCCAGCAGCCCCGGGCGGAGCCACTACGAGCAGTACTTC	CASSPGRSHYEQYF
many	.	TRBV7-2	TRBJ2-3	TGTGCCAGCAGCACCTTGACACTGGATACGCAGTATTTT	CASSTLTLDTQYF
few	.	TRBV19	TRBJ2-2	TGTGCCACCCACTTGACTAGTCATCCCGGGGAGCTGTTTTTT	CATHLTSHPGELFF
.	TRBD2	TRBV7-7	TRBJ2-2	TGTGCCAGCAGCTTAGGCGGGAGCTCTCCTACCGGGGAGCTGTTTTTT	CASSLGGSSPTGELFF
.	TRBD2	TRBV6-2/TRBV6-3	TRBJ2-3	TGTGCCAGCAGTTCGCTAGCGGGAGGGGATAATACGCAGTATTTT	CASSSLAGGDNTQYF
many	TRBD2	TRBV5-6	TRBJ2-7	TGTGCCAGCAGCTTTCCCCGCGGGACTAGCGGGAGACCCAGCTCCTACGAGCAGTACTTC	CASSFPRGTSGRPSSYEQYF
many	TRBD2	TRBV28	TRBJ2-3	TGTGCCAGCACTCCCCACGGGACTAGCGGGAGATCTACAGATACGCAGTATTTT	CASTPHGTSGRSTDTQYF
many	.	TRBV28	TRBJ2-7	TGTGCCACCACGGGGTCAGCGCCCTACGAGCAGTACTTC	CATTGSAPYEQYF
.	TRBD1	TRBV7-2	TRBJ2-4	TGTGCCAGCAGCCTCACCGGGACAGAAATTCAGTACTTC	CASSLTGTEIQYF
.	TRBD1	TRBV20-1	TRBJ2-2	TGCAGTGCCCGACAGGGAATGATCTCCGGGGAGCTGTTTTTT	CSARQGMISGELFF
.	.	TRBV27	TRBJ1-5	TGTGCCAGCAGTTCCCTAGGACAGCGCTGGGCTTATCAGCCCCAGCATTTT	CASSSLGQRWAYQPQHF
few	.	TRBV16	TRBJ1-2	TGTGCCAGCAGCCAGCTCAGGGAAGGCTACACCTTC	CASSQLREGYTF
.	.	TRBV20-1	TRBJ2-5	TGCAGTGCCCGCGGCGGTCTCCAAGAGACCCAGTACTTC	CSARGGLQETQYF
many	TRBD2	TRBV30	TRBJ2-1	TGTGCCTGGAGTTCAAGCGGGAGGTGGCAGTTCTTC	CAWSSSGRWQFF
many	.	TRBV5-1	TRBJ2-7	TGCGCCAGCAGCTTGGGGGGGCTTGAGCAGTACTTC	CASSLGGLEQYF
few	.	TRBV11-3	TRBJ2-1	TGTGCCAGCAGGACTAAAGGGGGTACGGCGGGAGTTACCGGCTCCTACAATGAGCAGTTCTTC	CASRTKGGTAGVTGSYNEQFF
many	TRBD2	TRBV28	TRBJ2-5	TGTGCCAGCAGTCCGAGACTAGCGGGAGGGCCGCGCGGGGAGACCCAGTACTTC	CASSPRLAGGPRGETQYF